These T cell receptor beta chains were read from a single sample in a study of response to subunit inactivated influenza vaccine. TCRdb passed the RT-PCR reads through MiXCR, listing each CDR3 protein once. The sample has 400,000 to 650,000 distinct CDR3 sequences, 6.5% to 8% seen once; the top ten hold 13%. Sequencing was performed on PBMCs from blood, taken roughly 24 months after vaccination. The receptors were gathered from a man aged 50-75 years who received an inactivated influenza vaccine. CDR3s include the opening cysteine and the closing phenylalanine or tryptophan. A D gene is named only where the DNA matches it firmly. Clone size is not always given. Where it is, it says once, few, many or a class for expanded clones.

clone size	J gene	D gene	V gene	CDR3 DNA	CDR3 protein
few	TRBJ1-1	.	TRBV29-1	TGCAGCGTCGCGTGGGGGAGAAACACTGAAGCTTTCTTT	CSVAWGRNTEAFF
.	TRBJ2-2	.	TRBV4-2	TGTGCCAGCAGCCAAGATCCCGCTCGGGCAGGGTTCACCGGGGAGCTGTTTTTT	CASSQDPARAGFTGELFF
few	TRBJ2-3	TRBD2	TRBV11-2	TGTGCCAGCAGCTTAGTCAAGGGGACTAGCGGGGGGGCCGCAGATACGCAGTATTTT	CASSLVKGTSGGAADTQYF
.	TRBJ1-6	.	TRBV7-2	TGTGCCAGCAGCTTAGACTCGGCAGGATATAATTCACCCCTCCACTTT	CASSLDSAGYNSPLHF
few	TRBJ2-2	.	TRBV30	TGTGCCTGGAAACGGGATTTGAACACCGGGGAGCTGTTTTTT	CAWKRDLNTGELFF
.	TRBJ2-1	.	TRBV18	TGTGCCAGCTCACCATCTCTCAGTAGCAATGAGCAGTTCTTC	CASSPSLSSNEQFF
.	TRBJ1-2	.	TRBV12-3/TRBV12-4	TGTGCCAGCAGACAATTTAGGGGCTACACCTTC	CASRQFRGYTF
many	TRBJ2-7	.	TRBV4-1	TGCGCCAGCAGCCCAGGGGATTCCCCCTACGAGCAGTACTTC	CASSPGDSPYEQYF
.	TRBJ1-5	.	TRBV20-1	TGCAGTGCTAGAGATACGGCAGGACTTTTCAATCAGCCCCAGCATTTT	CSARDTAGLFNQPQHF
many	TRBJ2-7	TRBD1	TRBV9	TGTGCCAGCAGCGTTACAGGGGCCCCGAGGGGGGAGCAGTACTTC	CASSVTGAPRGEQYF
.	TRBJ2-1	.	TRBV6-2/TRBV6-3	TGTGCCAGCAGTTACTGGCGGTCCTACAATGAGCAGTTCTTC	CASSYWRSYNEQFF
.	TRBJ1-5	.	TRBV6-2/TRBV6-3	TGTGCCAGCAGCCGAGGACTGGTACTGCCCCAGCATTTT	CASSRGLVLPQHF
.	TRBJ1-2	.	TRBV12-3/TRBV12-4	TGTGCCAGCAGCTTCGGGGCAAGAACTAACTATGGCTACACCTTC	CASSFGARTNYGYTF
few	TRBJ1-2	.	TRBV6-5	TGTGCCAGCAGTTTCATACAACCCCGTGGCTACACCTTC	CASSFIQPRGYTF
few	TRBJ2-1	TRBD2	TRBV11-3	TGTGCCAGCAGCTTAGGTATTAGCGGGAGGCAATACAATGAGCAGTTCTTC	CASSLGISGRQYNEQFF
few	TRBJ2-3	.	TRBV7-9	TGTGCCAGCAGCCAATTGACAGGTCTGGGTGATACGCAGTATTTT	CASSQLTGLGDTQYF
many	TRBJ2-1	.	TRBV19	TGTGCCAGTAGGCCAATTTACAGCTCCTACAATGAGCAGTTCTTC	CASRPIYSSYNEQFF
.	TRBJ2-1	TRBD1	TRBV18	TGTGCCAGCTCACACCCCGTGGGACAGGGGGGGTACAATGAGCAGTTCTTC	CASSHPVGQGGYNEQFF
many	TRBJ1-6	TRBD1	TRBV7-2	TGTGCCAGCAACCTACCGGGACAGGGGAATTCACCCCTCCACTTT	CASNLPGQGNSPLHF
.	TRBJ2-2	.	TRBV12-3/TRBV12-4	TGTGCCAGCAGTGGGGGGACGGGCACCGGGGAGCTGTTTTTT	CASSGGTGTGELFF